One and the same sample provided the 17 T cell receptor beta chains below, sequenced in a study of blood T cell repertoires in COVID-19. Here immunoSEQ multiplex PCR was the method, and the copy in TCRdb shows in-frame clones only, minus some. The table has around 80,000 clones, 65% to 80% seen once. The sample consisted of peripheral blood. These TCRs come from a woman older than 75 with active or convalescent COVID-19.

This clone appeared a single time. V is TRBV7-6 and J is TRBJ1-1; D unresolved. Trimming removed 5 bases from V and 2 bases from J, with 18 bases in between. This CDR3 is 16 amino acids long. Germline V CDR1 and CDR2: SGHVS, FNYEAQ. The DNA for the CDR3 is TGTGCCAGCAGCCGTGGTCTAATACGGAGAAACACTGAAGCTTTCTTT. It codes for CASSRGLIRRNTEAFF. Drawing the rest from reference TRBV7-6 and TRBJ1-1, the complete variable domain is GAGVSQSPRYKVTKRGQDVALRCDPISGHVSLYWYRQALGQGPEFLTYFNYEAQQDKSGLPNDRFSAERPEGSISTLTIQRTEQRDSAMYRCASSRGLIRRNTEAFFGQGTRLTVV.

The CDR3 region is CASSPPQGGNTIYF. CDR3 bases: TGTGCCAGCTCACCACCGCAGGGGGGAAACACCATATATTTT. The chain recombines TRBV18 with TRBJ1-3, with D perhaps matching TRBD1 (6 bases). The germline gives CDR1 KGHSH, CDR2 LQKENI. V dropped 0 bases and J dropped 4 bases, with 7 bases sitting between them. The CDR3 totals 14 residues.

The chain recombines TRBV28 with TRBJ1-5; D gene uncertain. The V end lost 3 bases, the J end lost 3 bases, and 15 bases lay between the germline ends. CDR3 size: 16 residues. Looked up from germline, CDR1 is MDHEN and CDR2 is SYDVKM. CDR3 residues: CASSFLGMANNQPQHF. Here the CDR3 DNA reads TGTGCCAGCAGTTTCCTTGGTATGGCAAACAATCAGCCCCAGCATTTT.

The rearrangement joins TRBV5-4 to TRBJ1-2; 10 bases match TRBD1. Per germline, CDR1 SGHNT and CDR2 YYREEE (reference sequence). The CDR3 runs 16 residues. V trimming: 4 bases; J trimming: 3 bases; junction bases outside the gene matches: 9. CDR3 nucleotides: TGTGCCAGCAGCCCCGAACTGACAGGGGGCGACTATGGCTACACCTTC. The encoded protein is CASSPELTGGDYGYTF.

This clone was seen once. Here the CDR3 reads CASSQGPQGGEKLFF. The CDR3 coding sequence is TGTGCCAGCAGCCAAGGGCCTCAGGGAGGTGAAAAACTGTTTTTT. The chain recombines TRBV3-1 (or the pseudogene TRBV3-2) with TRBJ1-4; D possibly corresponds to TRBD1 (5 bases). Germline CDR1 LGHDT, CDR2 YNNKEL (reference sequence). V lost 1 base to trimming and J lost 7 bases, with 13 bases between them. This CDR3 has 15 amino acids.

The genes are TRBV5-1 and TRBJ2-2; TRBD1 agrees at 10 bases. The germline V gene has CDR1 SGHRS and CDR2 YFSETQ. This CDR3 has 17 residues. V lost 4 bases, J lost 4 bases, and 10 bases stayed unmatched. CDR3 amino acids: CASSRLTGGVGTGELFF. The CDR3 DNA sequence: TGCGCCAGCAGCAGGCTGACAGGGGGCGTGGGCACCGGGGAGCTGTTTTTT.

This clone occurred a few times. V gene TRBV9 combines with J gene TRBJ2-5; 11 nucleotides agree with TRBD2. The CDR3 has 16 residues. V trimming: 0 bases; J trimming: 6 bases; junction bases outside the gene matches: 7. Germline lookup yields CDR1 SGDLS and CDR2 YYNGEE. CDR3 loop: CASSVGSGGARKTQYF. Here the CDR3 DNA reads TGTGCCAGCAGCGTAGGTAGCGGGGGGGCCAGGAAGACCCAGTACTTC.

This chain links TRBV11-2 with TRBJ2-3; the D gene is possibly TRBD2 (5 bases). V lost 5 bases, J lost 5 bases, and 8 bases lay in between. Per the germline V gene, CDR1 is SGHAT and CDR2 is FQNNGV. This CDR3 has 12 residues. CDR3 nucleotide sequence: TGTGCCAGCAGCGAGGCGGGAGATACGCAGTATTTT. It is translated as CASSEAGDTQYF.

The chain is built from TRBV2 and TRBJ1-5; unclear D gene. The CDR3 is 14 residues long. V lost 3 bases and J lost 2, with 8 bases in between. The germline gives CDR1 SNHLY, CDR2 FYNNEI. The CDR3 loop is CASSESGRNQPQHF. For the CDR3, the DNA is TGTGCCAGCAGTGAGTCAGGTCGCAATCAGCCCCAGCATTTT.

The rearrangement joins TRBV4-3 to TRBJ1-3; 8 bases line up with TRBD2. Matching the DNA end better, TRBJ2-2 makes the J call doubtful. CDR1 and CDR2 (germline): LGHNA, YSLEER. The CDR3 has 15 residues. Here the CDR3 reads CASSQARGGIGELFF. CDR3 DNA sequence: TGCGCCAGCAGCCAGGCTCGGGGGGGCATCGGGGAGCTGTTTTTT.

The V gene is TRBV7-8, the J gene TRBJ1-4; possible D gene TRBD1, 5 bases. The CDR3 sequence is 17 residues long. The V end lost 0 bases, the J end lost 0 bases, and 11 bases lay between the germline ends. The germline V gene encodes CDR1 SGHVS and CDR2 FQNEAQ. The CDR3 reads CASSLALRAPTNEKLFF. The CDR3 nucleotides are TGTGCCAGCAGCTTAGCGCTCAGGGCCCCAACTAATGAAAAACTGTTTTTT.

This chain links TRBV2 with TRBJ2-2; D perhaps matches TRBD1 (6 bases). The CDR3 length is 14 residues. Germline values: CDR1 SNHLY, CDR2 FYNNEI. V shed 6 bases and J shed 5 bases, with 13 bases lying between them. Written as DNA, the CDR3 is TGTGCCAGCAGGGCAATACAGGGAACCGGGGAGCTGTTTTTT. Translating gives CASRAIQGTGELFF.

The gene calls are TRBV2 and TRBJ2-3, with 10 bases aligning to TRBD2. The CDR3 sequence is 15 residues long. The junction had 10 bases not matched to a gene; V was cut back by 7 bases and J by 6 bases. Germline CDR1 SNHLY, CDR2 FYNNEI. CDR3 protein: CASMPASGGGDTQYF. The CDR3 DNA reads TGTGCCAGCATGCCGGCTAGCGGGGGAGGGGATACGCAGTATTTT.

The chain links TRBV27 to TRBJ2-2, with TRBD2 matching over 9 bases. The junction had 12 bases not matched to a gene; V was cut back by 6 bases and J by 4 bases. There are 17 residues in the CDR3. In germline, CDR1 is MNHEY, CDR2 SMNVEV (reference sequence). The CDR3 sequence is CASSSLRSGGRTGELFF. The CDR3 DNA follows: TGTGCCAGCAGCTCCCTCCGTAGCGGGGGCCGCACCGGGGAGCTGTTTTTT.

The count of this clone is one. The chain is built from TRBV30 and TRBJ2-2, with 15 bases aligning to TRBD2. CDR3 length: 18 amino acids. Germline CDR1 reads GTSNPN; CDR2 reads SVGIG (reference sequence). V gave up 2 bases and J gave up 4 bases; unmatched junction bases: 8. The DNA for the CDR3 is TGTGCCTGGAGTACGGGACTAGCGGGGGGCTGGGGCACCGGGGAGCTGTTTTTT. Amino acids: CAWSTGLAGGWGTGELFF.

This clone was counted between two and nine times. The gene calls are TRBV6-5 and TRBJ1-3, with D uncertain. Trimming removed 7 bases from V and 7 bases from J, with 11 bases in between. The CDR3 contains 12 residues. Germline V gene lookup returns CDR1 MNHEY and CDR2 SVGAGI. The DNA for the CDR3 is TGTGCCAGCACCCCAAGCAGGAACACCATATATTTT. Its protein product is CASTPSRNTIYF.

The CDR3 loop is CASSLMRDTEAFF. The CDR3 nucleotides are TGTGCCAGCAGTCTAATGAGGGACACTGAAGCTTTCTTT. The chain combines TRBV7-2 with TRBJ1-1; D ambiguous. Germline V gene data show CDR1 as SGHTA and CDR2 as FQGNSA. The CDR3 has 13 residues. V gave up 6 bases and J gave up 3 bases, with 11 bases separating them.